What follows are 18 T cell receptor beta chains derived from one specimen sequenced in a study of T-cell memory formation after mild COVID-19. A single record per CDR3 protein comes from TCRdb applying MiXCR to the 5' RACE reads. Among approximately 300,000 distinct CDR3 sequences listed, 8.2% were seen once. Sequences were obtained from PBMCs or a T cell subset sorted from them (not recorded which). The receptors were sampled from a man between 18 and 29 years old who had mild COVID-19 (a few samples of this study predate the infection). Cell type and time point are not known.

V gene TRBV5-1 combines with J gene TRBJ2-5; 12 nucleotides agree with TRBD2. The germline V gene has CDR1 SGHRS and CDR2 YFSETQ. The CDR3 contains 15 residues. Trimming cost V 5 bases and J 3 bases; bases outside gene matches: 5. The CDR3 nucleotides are TGCGCCAGCAGTCGGAGACTAGCGGGGGAAGAGACCCAGTACTTC. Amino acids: CASSRRLAGEETQYF.

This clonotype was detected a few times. CDR3 coding DNA: TGCGCCAGCAGCTTGGTCGATCCTAGCACAGATACGCAGTATTTT. It translates to CASSLVDPSTDTQYF. This rearrangement joins TRBV5-1 to TRBJ2-3, with D uncertain. Germline V gene data show CDR1 as SGHRS and CDR2 as YFSETQ. This CDR3 region has 15 residues. V lost 0 bases, J lost 0 bases, and 8 bases lay in between.

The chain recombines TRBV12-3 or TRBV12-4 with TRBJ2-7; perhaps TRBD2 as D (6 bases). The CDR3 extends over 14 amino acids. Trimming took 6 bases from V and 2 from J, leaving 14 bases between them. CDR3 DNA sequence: TGTGCCAGCAGGCCCGGGACTCTACCCTACGAGCAGTACTTC. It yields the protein CASRPGTLPYEQYF.

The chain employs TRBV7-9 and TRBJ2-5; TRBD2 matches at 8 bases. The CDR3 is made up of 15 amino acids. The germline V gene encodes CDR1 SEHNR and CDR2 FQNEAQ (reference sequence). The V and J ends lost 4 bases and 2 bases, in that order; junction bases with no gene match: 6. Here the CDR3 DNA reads TGTGCCAGCAGCTCCTCTGTAGCGGGGCAAGAGACCCAGTACTTC. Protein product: CASSSSVAGQETQYF.

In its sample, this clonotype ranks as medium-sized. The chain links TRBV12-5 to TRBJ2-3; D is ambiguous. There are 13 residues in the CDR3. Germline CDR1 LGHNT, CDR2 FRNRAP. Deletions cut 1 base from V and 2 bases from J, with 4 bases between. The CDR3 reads CASGLGPTDTQYF. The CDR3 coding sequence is TGTGCTAGTGGTTTGGGGCCCACAGATACGCAGTATTTT.

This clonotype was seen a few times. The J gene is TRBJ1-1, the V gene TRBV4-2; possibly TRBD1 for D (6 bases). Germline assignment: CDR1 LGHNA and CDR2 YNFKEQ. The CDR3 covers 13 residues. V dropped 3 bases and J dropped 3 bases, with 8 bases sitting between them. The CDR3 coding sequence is TGTGCCAGCAGCCAGTGGACAGACACTGAAGCTTTCTTT. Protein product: CASSQWTDTEAFF.

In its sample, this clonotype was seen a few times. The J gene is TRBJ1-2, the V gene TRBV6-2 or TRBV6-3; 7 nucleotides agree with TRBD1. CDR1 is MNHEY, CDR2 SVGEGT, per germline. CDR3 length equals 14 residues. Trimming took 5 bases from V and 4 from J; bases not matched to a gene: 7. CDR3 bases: TGTGCCAGCAGTCGACAGGGACTTCCCTATGGCTACACCTTC. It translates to CASSRQGLPYGYTF.

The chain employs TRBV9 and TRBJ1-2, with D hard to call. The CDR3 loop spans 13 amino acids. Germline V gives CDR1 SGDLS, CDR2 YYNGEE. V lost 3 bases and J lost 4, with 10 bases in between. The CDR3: CASSGSYGYGYTF. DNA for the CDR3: TGTGCCAGCAGCGGGAGTTACGGCTATGGCTACACCTTC.

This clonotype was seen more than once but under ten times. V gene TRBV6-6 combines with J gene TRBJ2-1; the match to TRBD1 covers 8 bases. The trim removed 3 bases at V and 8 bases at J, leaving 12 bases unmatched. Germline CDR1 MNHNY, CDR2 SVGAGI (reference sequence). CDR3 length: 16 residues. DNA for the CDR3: TGTGCCAGCAGTTATAGTCTGGCAGGGGGCTATGATGAGCAGTTCTTC. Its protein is CASSYSLAGGYDEQFF.

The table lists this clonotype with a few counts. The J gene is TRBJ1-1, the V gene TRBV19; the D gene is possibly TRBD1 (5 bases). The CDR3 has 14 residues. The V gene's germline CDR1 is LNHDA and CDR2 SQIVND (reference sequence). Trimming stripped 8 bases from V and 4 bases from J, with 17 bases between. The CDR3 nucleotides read TGTGCCAGTGGGTCAGGGATGGTTGGCACTGAAGCTTTCTTT. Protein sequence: CASGSGMVGTEAFF.

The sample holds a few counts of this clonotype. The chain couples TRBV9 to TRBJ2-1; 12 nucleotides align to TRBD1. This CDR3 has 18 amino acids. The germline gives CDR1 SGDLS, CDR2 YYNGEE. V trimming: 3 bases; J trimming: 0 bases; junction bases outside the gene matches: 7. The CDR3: CASSAGTGGLSSYNEQFF. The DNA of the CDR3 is TGTGCCAGCAGCGCCGGGACAGGGGGCCTTAGCTCCTACAATGAGCAGTTCTTC.

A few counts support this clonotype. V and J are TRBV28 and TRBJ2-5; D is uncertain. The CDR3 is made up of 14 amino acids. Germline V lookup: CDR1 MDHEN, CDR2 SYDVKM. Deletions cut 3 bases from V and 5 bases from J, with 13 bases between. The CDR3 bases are TGTGCCAGCAGTTTTTCTTGGGCTCCGGAGACCCAGTACTTC. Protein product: CASSFSWAPETQYF.

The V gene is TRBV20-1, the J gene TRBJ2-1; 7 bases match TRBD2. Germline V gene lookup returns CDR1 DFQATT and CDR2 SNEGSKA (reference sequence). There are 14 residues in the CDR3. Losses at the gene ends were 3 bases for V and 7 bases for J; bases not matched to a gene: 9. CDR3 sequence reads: CSASPLGGGNEQFF. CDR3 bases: TGCAGTGCTAGCCCGCTTGGCGGGGGAAATGAGCAGTTCTTC.

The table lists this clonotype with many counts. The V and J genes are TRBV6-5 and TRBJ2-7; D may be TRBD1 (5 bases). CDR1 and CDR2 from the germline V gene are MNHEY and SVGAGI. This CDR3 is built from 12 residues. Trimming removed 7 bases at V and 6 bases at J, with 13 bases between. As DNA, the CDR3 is TGTGCCAGCACCACGCAGGGCGGCGAGCAGTACTTC. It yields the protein CASTTQGGEQYF.

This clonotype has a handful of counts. This CDR3 is CAWTQGGDTQYF. The CDR3 DNA is TGTGCCTGGACCCAGGGAGGGGATACGCAGTATTTT. The chain uses TRBV30 and TRBJ2-3; TRBD2 matches at 7 bases. The V and J ends lost 4 bases and 6 bases, in that order; junction bases with no gene match: 4. The length of the CDR3 is 12 residues. Germline lookup yields CDR1 GTSNPN and CDR2 SVGIG (reference sequence).

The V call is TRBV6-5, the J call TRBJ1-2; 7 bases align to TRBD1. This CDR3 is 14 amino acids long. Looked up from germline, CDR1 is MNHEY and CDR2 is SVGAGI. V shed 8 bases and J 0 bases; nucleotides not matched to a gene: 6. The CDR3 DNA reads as TGTGCCAGCGCAAGACAGGGAACTAACTATGGCTACACCTTC. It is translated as CASARQGTNYGYTF.

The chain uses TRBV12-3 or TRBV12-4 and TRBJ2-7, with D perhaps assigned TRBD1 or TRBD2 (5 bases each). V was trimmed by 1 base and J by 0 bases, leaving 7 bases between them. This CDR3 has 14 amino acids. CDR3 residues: CASSLGDASYEQYF. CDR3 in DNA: TGTGCCAGCAGTTTAGGGGACGCCTCCTACGAGCAGTACTTC.

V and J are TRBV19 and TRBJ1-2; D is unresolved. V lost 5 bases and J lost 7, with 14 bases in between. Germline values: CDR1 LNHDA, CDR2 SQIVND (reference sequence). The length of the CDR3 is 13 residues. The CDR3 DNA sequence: TGTGCCAGTAGTCCCTCTGGAGGTTCTGGCTACACCTTC. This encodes CASSPSGGSGYTF.